This T cell receptor beta chain was captured by sequencing in a study of lymphopenia after photon versus proton radiotherapy. The study, taken as a whole, reports: Under photons, naive T cells and diversity fell while effector/memory populations rose. Post-nadir TCR diversity decline inversely tracked overall survival among those who died.

As regards this clone: The antigen is not known.

The CDR3 is made up of 14 amino acids. CDR1 is SNHLY and CDR2 is FYNNEI in the germline V gene. The V gene lost 2 bases and the J gene lost 8 bases, with 15 bases spanning the gap. Method: immunoSEQ multiplex PCR; TCRdb's copy keeps in-frame clones and lacks some. Of 35,000 to 40,000 clones listed, about 84% are singletons. This specimen consisted of peripheral blood, obtained from a patient treated with photon-based radiotherapy. The rearrangement joins TRBV2 to TRBJ1-2; D is possibly TRBD1 (5 bases). The receptor's source is a man aged 45-65 years with gastric cancer. CDR3 nucleotides: TGTGCCAGCAGTGAAAGGGGCAGGGTGGGAGGCTACACCTTC. Its protein is CASSERGRVGGYTF. The full variable domain, rest sourced from reference TRBV2 and TRBJ1-2, is EPEVTQTPSHQVTQMGQEVILRCVPISNHLYFYWYRQILGQKVEFLVSFYNNEISEKSEIFDDQFSVERPDGSNFTLKIRSTKLEDSAMYFCASSERGRVGGYTFGSGTRLTVV.